These 8 T cell receptor beta chains were all obtained from the same sample, sequenced in a study of blood T cell repertoires in COVID-19. TCRdb's table, derived via immunoSEQ multiplex PCR, lists solely in-frame clones and lacks some. The sample carries about 330,000 clones, around nine tenths recorded once. The sample taken for sequencing was PBMCs or T cells enriched from blood (not recorded which). The receptors stem from a man aged 25-45 years who had recovered from COVID-19.

The chain employs TRBV5-6 and TRBJ2-5; TRBD2 agrees at 11 bases. Trimming at V came to 4 bases and at J to 1 base, leaving 6 bases not matched to a gene. Germline V gives CDR1 SGHDT, CDR2 YYEEEE. The CDR3 is 16 residues long. DNA for the CDR3: TGTGCCAGCAGCCCCGGGACTAGCGGCCTCCAAGAGACCCAGTACTTC. This codes for CASSPGTSGLQETQYF.

V gene TRBV7-9 combines with J gene TRBJ1-1; D gene uncertain. There are 13 residues in the CDR3. Germline values: CDR1 SEHNR, CDR2 FQNEAQ (reference sequence). V was clipped by 3 bases and J by 0 bases, with 5 bases between them. The CDR3 is CASSFTVNTEAFF. Written as DNA, the CDR3 is TGTGCCAGCAGCTTTACAGTGAACACTGAAGCTTTCTTT.

The chain uses TRBV15 and TRBJ1-1, with D hard to call. Germline loops: CDR1 LNHNV, CDR2 YYDKDF (reference sequence). The CDR3 loop spans 12 amino acids. V gave up 3 bases and J gave up 2 bases, with 4 bases separating them. In DNA, the CDR3 is TGTGCCACCAGCAGTAGTAACACTGAAGCTTTCTTT. The encoded protein is CATSSSNTEAFF.

The chain joins TRBV9 to TRBJ1-4; 8 bases are shared with TRBD1. The J segment lost 8 bases and the V segment lost 3 bases, leaving 9 bases of the junction unmatched. CDR1 is SGDLS and CDR2 is YYNGEE in the germline V gene. The CDR3 has 15 amino acids. Written as DNA, the CDR3 is TGTGCCAGCAGCGGACGACAGGGGAGTGTCGAAAAACTGTTTTTT. Its translation: CASSGRQGSVEKLFF.

This clone was found once. The V gene is TRBV19, the J gene TRBJ1-5; 9 bases match TRBD1. The CDR3 is 17 amino acids. The V and J ends lost 4 bases and 2 bases, in that order; junction bases with no gene match: 9. The germline V gene encodes CDR1 LNHDA and CDR2 SQIVND (reference sequence). This CDR3 reads CASSTWDRVYGNQPQHF. CDR3 nucleotides: TGTGCCAGTAGTACCTGGGACAGGGTTTATGGCAATCAGCCCCAGCATTTT.

The chain links TRBV6-5 to TRBJ1-1; D is ambiguous. This CDR3 is built from 13 residues. In germline, CDR1 is MNHEY, CDR2 SVGAGI. With 0 bases removed from V and 4 bases from J, the gap between germline ends came to 6 bases. CDR3 sequence: CASSYSISTEAFF. CDR3 coding DNA: TGTGCCAGCAGTTACTCGATTAGCACTGAAGCTTTCTTT.

V gene TRBV19 combines with J gene TRBJ1-1, with D perhaps TRBD1 (5 bases). Germline V gene lookup returns CDR1 LNHDA and CDR2 SQIVND (reference sequence). This CDR3 region has 15 residues. Trimming stripped 7 bases from V and 0 bases from J, with 15 bases between. CDR3 sequence: CASTRGASVNTEAFF. The CDR3 DNA follows: TGTGCCAGTACCCGCGGGGCGTCCGTGAACACTGAAGCTTTCTTT.

This sequence joins TRBV14 and TRBJ2-5; the match to TRBD1 covers 8 bases. This CDR3 contains 15 residues. After removal of 1 base from V and 5 bases from J, the junction contained 6 bases not matched to a gene. Germline V gives CDR1 SGHDN, CDR2 FVKESK. CDR3: CASSQGRQGWETQYF. CDR3 sequence (DNA): TGTGCCAGCAGCCAAGGGCGACAGGGGTGGGAGACCCAGTACTTC.